This TCR beta chain was observed in a study of shared clonotypes between healthy human individuals. Regarding the study as a whole: Tissue TCR repertoires likely differ from these blood-only repertoires. Clonotypes which were not shared had lower generation probabilities than clonotypes that all four donors shared.

Replicate PCRs for sorted subsets used about 200 ng DNA; this equaled around 28,000 T cell genomes. Study processing details: Junction-only immunoSEQ sequences carried no quality scores, so filtering differed. Data came from immunoSEQ multiplex PCR; TCRdb stores just in-frame clones and leaves some out. V, J and clone size are those of that table, while D and trimming were read from the DNA. In the table there are about 1.4 million clones, roughly 96% of which are singletons. This CDR3 comprises 11 residues. The V end was cut by 1 base, the J end by 7 bases, with 2 bases between. Germline CDR1 reads LGHNT; CDR2 reads FRNRAP. Notes on this clone: Its antigen is still unknown.

The J gene is TRBJ2-1, the V gene TRBV12-5, with no clear D. Material for sequencing was naive CD4+ T cells sorted from blood. The subset denotes: CD45RA+ positively selected. The receptor's source is a man aged 25 to 40 in good health. CDR3 coding DNA: TGTGCTAGTGGTTTGGGGAATGAGCAGTTCTTC. As protein: CASGLGNEQFF. The full variable domain, in which reference TRBV12-5 and TRBJ2-1 provide the parts outside the CDR3, is DARVTQTPRHKVTEMGQEVTMRCQPILGHNTVFWYRQTMMQGLELLAYFRNRAPLDDSGMPKDRFSAEMPDATLATLKIQPSEPRDSAVYFCASGLGNEQFFGPGTRLTVL.